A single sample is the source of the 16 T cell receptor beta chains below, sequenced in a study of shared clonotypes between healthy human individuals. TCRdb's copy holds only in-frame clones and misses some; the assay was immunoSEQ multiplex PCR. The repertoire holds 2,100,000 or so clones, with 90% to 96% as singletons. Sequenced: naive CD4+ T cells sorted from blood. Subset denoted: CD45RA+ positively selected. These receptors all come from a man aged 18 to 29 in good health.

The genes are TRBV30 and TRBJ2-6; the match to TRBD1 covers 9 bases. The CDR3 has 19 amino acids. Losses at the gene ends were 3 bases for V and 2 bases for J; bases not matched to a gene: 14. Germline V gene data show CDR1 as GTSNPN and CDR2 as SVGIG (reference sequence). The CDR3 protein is CAWSWISGTGMTGANVLTF. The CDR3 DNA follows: TGTGCCTGGAGCTGGATCTCCGGGACAGGGATGACTGGGGCCAACGTCCTGACTTTC.

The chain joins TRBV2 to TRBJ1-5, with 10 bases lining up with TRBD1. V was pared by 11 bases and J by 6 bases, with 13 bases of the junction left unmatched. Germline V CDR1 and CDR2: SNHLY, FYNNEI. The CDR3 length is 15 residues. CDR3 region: CAWAPGTGVGQPQHF. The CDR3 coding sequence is TGTGCCTGGGCTCCGGGGACAGGGGTGGGTCAGCCCCAGCATTTT. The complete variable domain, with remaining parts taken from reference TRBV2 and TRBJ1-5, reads EPEVTQTPSHQVTQMGQEVILRCVPISNHLYFYWYRQILGQKVEFLVSFYNNEISEKSEIFDDQFSVERPDGSNFTLKIRSTKLEDSAMYFCAWAPGTGVGQPQHFGDGTRLSIL.

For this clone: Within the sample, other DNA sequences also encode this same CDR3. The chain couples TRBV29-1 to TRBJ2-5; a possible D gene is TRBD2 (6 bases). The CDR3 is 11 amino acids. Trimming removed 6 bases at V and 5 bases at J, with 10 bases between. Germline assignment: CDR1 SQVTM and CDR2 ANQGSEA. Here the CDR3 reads CSVGGEETQYF. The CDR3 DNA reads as TGCAGCGTGGGGGGTGAGGAGACCCAGTACTTC. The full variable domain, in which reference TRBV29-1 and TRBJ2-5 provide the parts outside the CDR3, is SAVISQKPSRDICQRGTSLTIQCQVDSQVTMMFWYRQQPGQSLTLIATANQGSEATYESGFVIDKFPISRPNLTFSTLTVSNMSPEDSSIYLCSVGGEETQYFGPGTRLLVL.

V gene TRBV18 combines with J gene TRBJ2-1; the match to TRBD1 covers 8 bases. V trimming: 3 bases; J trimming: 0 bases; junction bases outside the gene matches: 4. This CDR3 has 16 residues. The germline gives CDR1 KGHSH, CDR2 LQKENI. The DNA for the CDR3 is TGTGCCAGCTCACCGCGGCAGGGGGCCTCCTACAATGAGCAGTTCTTC. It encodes CASSPRQGASYNEQFF.

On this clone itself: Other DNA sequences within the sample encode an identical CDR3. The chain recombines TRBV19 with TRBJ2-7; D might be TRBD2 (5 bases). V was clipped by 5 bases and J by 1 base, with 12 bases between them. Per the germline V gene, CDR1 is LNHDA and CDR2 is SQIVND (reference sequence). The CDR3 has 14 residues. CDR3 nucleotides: TGTGCCAGTAGTTCTCCGGGATCTTCCTACGAGCAGTACTTC. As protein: CASSSPGSSYEQYF. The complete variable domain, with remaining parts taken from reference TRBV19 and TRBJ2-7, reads DGGITQSPKYLFRKEGQNVTLSCEQNLNHDAMYWYRQDPGQGLRLIYYSQIVNDFQKGDIAEGYSVSREKKESFPLTVTSAQKNPTAFYLCASSSPGSSYEQYFGPGTRLTVT.

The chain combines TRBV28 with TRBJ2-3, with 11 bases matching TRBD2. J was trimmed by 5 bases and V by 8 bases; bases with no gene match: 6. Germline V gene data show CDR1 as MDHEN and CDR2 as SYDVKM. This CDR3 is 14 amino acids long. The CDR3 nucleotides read TGTGCCAGCGTAGCGGGGGGGCGGGTAGATACGCAGTATTTT. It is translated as CASVAGGRVDTQYF. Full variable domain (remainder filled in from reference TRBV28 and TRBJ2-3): DVKVTQSSRYLVKRTGEKVFLECVQDMDHENMFWYRQDPGLGLRLIYFSYDVKMKEKGDIPEGYSVSREKKERFSLILESASTNQTSMYLCASVAGGRVDTQYFGPGTRLTVL.

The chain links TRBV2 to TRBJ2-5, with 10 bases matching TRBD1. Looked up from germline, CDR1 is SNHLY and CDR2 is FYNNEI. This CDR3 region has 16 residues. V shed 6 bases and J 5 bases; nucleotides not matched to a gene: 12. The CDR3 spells CASSGDRGLLGETQYF. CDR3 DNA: TGTGCCAGCAGCGGAGACAGGGGGCTTCTAGGGGAGACCCAGTACTTC.

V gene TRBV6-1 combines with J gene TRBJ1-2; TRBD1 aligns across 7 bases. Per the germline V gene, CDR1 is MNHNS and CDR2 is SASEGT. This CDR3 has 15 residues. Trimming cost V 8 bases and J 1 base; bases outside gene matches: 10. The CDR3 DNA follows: TGTGCCAGCGAGGACAGGAGCTGGTATAACTATGGCTACACCTTC. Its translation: CASEDRSWYNYGYTF.

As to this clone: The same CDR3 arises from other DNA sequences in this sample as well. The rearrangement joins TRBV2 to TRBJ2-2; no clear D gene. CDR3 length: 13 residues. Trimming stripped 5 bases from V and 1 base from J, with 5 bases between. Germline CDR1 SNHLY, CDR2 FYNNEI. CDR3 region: CASSPMNTGELFF. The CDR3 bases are TGTGCCAGCAGTCCCATGAACACCGGGGAGCTGTTTTTT.

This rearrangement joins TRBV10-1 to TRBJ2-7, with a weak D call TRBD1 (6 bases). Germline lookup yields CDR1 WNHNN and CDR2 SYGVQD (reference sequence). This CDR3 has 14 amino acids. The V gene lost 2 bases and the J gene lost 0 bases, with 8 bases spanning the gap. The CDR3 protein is CASSEADSSYEQYF. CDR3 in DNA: TGCGCCAGCAGTGAGGCGGACAGCTCCTACGAGCAGTACTTC.

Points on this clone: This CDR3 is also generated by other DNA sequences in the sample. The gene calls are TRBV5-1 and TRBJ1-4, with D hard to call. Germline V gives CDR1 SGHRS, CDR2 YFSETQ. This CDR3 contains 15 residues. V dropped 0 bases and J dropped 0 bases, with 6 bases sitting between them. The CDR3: CASSLETATNEKLFF. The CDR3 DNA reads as TGCGCCAGCAGCTTGGAAACAGCAACTAATGAAAAACTGTTTTTT.

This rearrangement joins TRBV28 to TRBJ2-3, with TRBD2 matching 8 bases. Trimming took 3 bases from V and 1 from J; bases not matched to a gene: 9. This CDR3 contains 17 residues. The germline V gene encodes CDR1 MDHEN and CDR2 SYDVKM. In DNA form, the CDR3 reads TGTGCCAGCAGTTTCAGAGGGCGGGGGGCCCGCACAGATACGCAGTATTTT. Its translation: CASSFRGRGARTDTQYF.

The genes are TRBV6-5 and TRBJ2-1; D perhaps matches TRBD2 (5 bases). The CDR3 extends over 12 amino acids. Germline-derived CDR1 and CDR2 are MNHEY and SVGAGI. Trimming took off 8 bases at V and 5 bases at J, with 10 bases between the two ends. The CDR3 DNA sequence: TGTGCCAGCCATAGGGAGAACAATGAGCAGTTCTTC. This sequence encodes CASHRENNEQFF.

CDR3 residues: CASSETRDRGFLNYGYTF. CDR3 in DNA: TGTGCCAGCAGTGAAACCCGGGACAGGGGGTTCCTTAACTATGGCTACACCTTC. V and J are TRBV6-1 and TRBJ1-2; 11 bases are a match to TRBD1. The CDR3 covers 18 residues. V trimming: 2 bases; J trimming: 1 base; junction bases outside the gene matches: 9. Germline loops: CDR1 MNHNS, CDR2 SASEGT.

CDR3 DNA sequence: TGTGCCAGCAGCGTAGGACTAGCGGGAGGGCGCAACGAGCAGTACTTC. Amino acids: CASSVGLAGGRNEQYF. This chain connects TRBV9 to TRBJ2-7; the match to TRBD2 covers 14 bases. V shed 0 bases, J shed 5 bases, and the junction held 4 bases outside the gene matches. The CDR3 runs 16 residues. Per germline, CDR1 SGDLS and CDR2 YYNGEE.

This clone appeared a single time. This CDR3 is CASSAYQGAETQYF. CDR3 nucleotide sequence: TGTGCCAGCAGCGCTTATCAGGGCGCCGAGACCCAGTACTTC. The genes are TRBV5-4 and TRBJ2-5, with D perhaps TRBD1 (5 bases). V was shortened by 4 bases and J by 5 bases, with 15 bases between the two germline ends. The germline gives CDR1 SGHNT, CDR2 YYREEE (reference sequence). The CDR3 length is 14 residues.